The 24 T cell receptor beta chains below all came from one sample that was sequenced in a study of neurological immune-mediated disorders. Each CDR3 protein gets one entry after TCRdb re-called the 5' RACE reads with MiXCR. The repertoire holds around 37,000 distinct CDR3 sequences, approximately 10% seen once, with 3% to 4.5% in the top ten. Time point specified: technical triplicate 1. Sequenced: PBMCs. The receptors shown here come from a man in his sixties with HTLV-1-associated myelopathy (HAM/TSP).

This clonotype came up many times. The chain couples TRBV12-3 or TRBV12-4 to TRBJ2-2; TRBD1 aligns across 11 bases. The CDR3 totals 16 residues. V lost 3 bases, J lost 6 bases, and 6 bases stayed unmatched. The CDR3 is CASSLGDRGMAGELFF. The DNA of the CDR3 is TGTGCCAGCAGTTTGGGGGACAGGGGGATGGCCGGGGAGCTGTTTTTT.

This clonotype has ten or more counts. The rearrangement links TRBV18 to TRBJ2-7; TRBD1 aligns across 9 bases. The germline gives CDR1 KGHSH, CDR2 LQKENI. There are 14 residues in the CDR3. V dropped 5 bases and J dropped 4; count of bases not matched to a gene: 6. The CDR3 spells CASSGTGLPYEQYF. DNA of the CDR3: TGTGCCAGCTCAGGGACAGGGCTCCCTTACGAGCAGTACTTC.

The sample holds one count of this clonotype. At one end the junction does not follow the germline gene, possibly because of a read error. V gene TRBV4-3 combines with J gene TRBJ2-1; D is perhaps TRBD1 or TRBD2 (5 bases each). The CDR3 has 14 residues. Germline V gene sequence: CDR1 LGHNA, CDR2 YSLEER. CDR3 protein: CASSQAGTLGEQFF. In DNA form, the CDR3 reads TGCGCCAGCAGCCAAGCTGGGACCTTGGGGGAGCAGTTCTTT.

Many counts were recorded for this clonotype. The CDR3 region is CSASPTSGRAPNEQYF. Here the CDR3 DNA reads TGCAGTGCTTCCCCGACTAGCGGGAGGGCCCCGAACGAGCAGTACTTC. V gene TRBV20-1 combines with J gene TRBJ2-7; TRBD2 matches 14 bases. The germline V gene encodes CDR1 DFQATT and CDR2 SNEGSKA (reference sequence). The CDR3 contains 16 residues. With 5 bases clipped from V and 5 bases from J, the junction kept 11 bases outside the gene matches.

This clonotype was observed at least ten times. The V gene is TRBV4-1, the J gene TRBJ1-5; 10 positions match TRBD1. The CDR3 is 16 residues long. The junction had 3 bases not matched to a gene; V was cut back by 3 bases and J by 1 base. The germline gives CDR1 MGHRA, CDR2 YSYEKL. CDR3 residues: CASSQTGGGSNQPQHF. In DNA, the CDR3 is TGCGCCAGCAGCCAGACAGGGGGCGGAAGCAATCAGCCCCAGCATTTT.

The V gene is TRBV5-1, the J gene TRBJ1-1; D perhaps matches TRBD1 (5 bases). The V and J ends lost 4 bases and 0 bases respectively, with 10 bases between them. This CDR3 is 14 amino acids long. CDR1 is SGHRS and CDR2 is YFSETQ in the germline V gene. CDR3 in DNA: TGCGCCAGCAGCCACCGGGGGATGAACACTGAAGCTTTCTTT. Translated: CASSHRGMNTEAFF. The complete variable domain, with remaining parts taken from reference TRBV5-1 and TRBJ1-1, reads KAGVTQTPRYLIKTRGQQVTLSCSPISGHRSVSWYQQTPGQGLQFLFEYFSETQRNKGNFPGRFSGRQFSNSRSEMNVSTLELGDSALYLCASSHRGMNTEAFFGQGTRLTVV.

This clonotype was observed many times. This chain links TRBV5-1 with TRBJ2-5; D perhaps matches TRBD2 (6 bases). Per germline, CDR1 SGHRS and CDR2 YFSETQ. The CDR3 has 14 amino acids. Trimming cost V 2 bases and J 5 bases, with 13 bases left between them. The CDR3 DNA reads as TGCGCCAGCAGCTTCGGCACTAGCCGGGAGACCCAGTACTTC. Amino acids: CASSFGTSRETQYF.

At least ten counts were recorded for this clonotype. The genes are TRBV9 and TRBJ2-3, with 8 bases aligning to TRBD2. The CDR3 covers 16 residues. Germline CDR1 SGDLS, CDR2 YYNGEE. Germline trimming cut 4 bases from V and 5 bases from J; bases unmatched to any gene: 12. CDR3 coding DNA: TGTGCCAGCAGCCCAGGGGCCATAGCGGGAAGAGATACGCAGTATTTT. It codes for CASSPGAIAGRDTQYF. The whole variable domain, filled in from reference TRBV9 and TRBJ2-3, reads DSGVTQTPKHLITATGQRVTLRCSPRSGDLSVYWYQQSLDQGLQFLIQYYNGEERAKGNILERFSAQQFPDLHSELNLSSLELGDSALYFCASSPGAIAGRDTQYFGPGTRLTVL.

In its sample, this clonotype was seen many times. The chain links TRBV6-5 to TRBJ2-7; D is perhaps TRBD1 (7 bases). CDR3 length: 14 residues. The V end was cut by 2 bases, the J end by 4 bases, with 12 bases between. CDR1 is MNHEY, CDR2 SVGAGI, per germline. This CDR3 reads CASSYVRGVYEQYF. DNA for the CDR3: TGTGCCAGCAGTTACGTCAGGGGGGTTTACGAGCAGTACTTC.

The V call is TRBV24-1, the J call TRBJ2-3, with 7 bases aligning to TRBD1. Germline V gives CDR1 KGHDR, CDR2 SFDVKD. This CDR3 is 14 amino acids long. J gave up 5 bases and V 6 bases, and 7 bases lay outside the gene matches. The CDR3 DNA reads TGTGCCACCAGTTACCCCAGGGGGTTAGATACGCAGTATTTT. Translated: CATSYPRGLDTQYF.

At least ten counts were recorded for this clonotype. The DNA for the CDR3 is TGTGCCAGCAGACGAGCATTGAATCAGCCCCAGCATTTT. Its protein product is CASRRALNQPQHF. The V and J genes are TRBV12-3 or TRBV12-4 and TRBJ1-5; D is undetermined. V lost 6 bases and J 4 bases, leaving 10 bases between the germline ends. The length of the CDR3 is 13 residues.

This sequence joins TRBV4-2 and TRBJ2-2; possibly TRBD2 for D (6 bases). There are 14 residues in the CDR3. In germline, CDR1 is LGHNA, CDR2 YNFKEQ. Trimming left V 5 bases short and J 7 bases short, with 14 bases between. This CDR3 reads CASSIPEGSGELFF. CDR3 nucleotides: TGTGCCAGCAGCATCCCGGAGGGTAGCGGGGAGCTGTTTTTT.

V usage is TRBV29-1 and J usage is TRBJ2-3, with a weak D call TRBD2 (7 bases). Germline V CDR1 and CDR2: SQVTM, ANQGSEA. Trimming removed 5 bases from V and 2 bases from J, with 11 bases in between. The CDR3 contains 13 residues. The CDR3 DNA is TGCAGCGTTCCGGGGGGCTTCACAGATACGCAGTATTTT. Translated, it gives CSVPGGFTDTQYF.

This clonotype has at least ten counts. The V call is TRBV25-1, the J call TRBJ2-6; D perhaps matches TRBD2 (6 bases). Germline V gene data show CDR1 as MGHDK and CDR2 as SYGVNS. V lost 1 base and J 3 bases, leaving 13 bases between the germline ends. The CDR3 has 17 residues. In DNA, the CDR3 is TGTGCCAGCAGTGAATGGAGGGGAAGTGGTGGGGCCAACGTCCTGACTTTC. Its translation: CASSEWRGSGGANVLTF.

Note on this clonotype: Mismatch with germline at one junction end may stem from a read error. The V gene is TRBV7-2, the J gene TRBJ2-6; a possible D gene is TRBD2 (5 bases). The CDR3 has 14 amino acids. CDR1 SGHTA and CDR2 FQGNSA come from the germline V gene. This CDR3 is CANSSGSAANVLTF. In DNA, the CDR3 is TGTGCCAACAGCAGCGGCTCTGCGGCCAACGTCCTGACTTTC.

At least ten counts were recorded for this clonotype. V is TRBV12-3 or TRBV12-4 and J is TRBJ1-1; 9 nucleotides agree with TRBD1. There are 14 residues in the CDR3. The ends lost 8 bases at V and 6 bases at J; junction bases unmatched: 10. CDR3 sequence: CASRPGQGWAEAFF. The CDR3 DNA reads TGTGCCAGCCGACCGGGACAGGGTTGGGCTGAAGCTTTCTTT.

This clonotype occurred many times. The rearrangement joins TRBV4-1 to TRBJ1-6, with TRBD1 matching over 7 bases. Trimming cost V 0 bases and J 8 bases; bases outside gene matches: 10. CDR1 and CDR2 (germline): MGHRA, YSYEKL. The CDR3 is 17 amino acids. The CDR3, as DNA: TGCGCCAGCAGCCAAGATAGTGGACAGGTTTATCATTCACCCCTCCACTTT. Protein sequence: CASSQDSGQVYHSPLHF.

This clonotype was counted at least ten times. This chain connects TRBV5-5 to TRBJ2-7; possible D gene TRBD1, 6 bases. The germline V gene has CDR1 SGHKS and CDR2 YYEKEE (reference sequence). Trimming removed 4 bases from V and 0 bases from J, with 11 bases in between. CDR3 length equals 14 residues. The CDR3 sequence is CASSNRAGSYEQYF. Here the CDR3 DNA reads TGTGCCAGCAGCAACAGGGCCGGCTCCTACGAGCAGTACTTC.

There are many counts of this clonotype. This chain links TRBV11-2 with TRBJ2-1, with D possibly TRBD2 on 6 matching bases. The CDR3 extends over 16 amino acids. The V gene's germline CDR1 is SGHAT and CDR2 FQNNGV. V was pared by 5 bases and J by 0 bases, with 14 bases between. The CDR3 DNA follows: TGTGCCAGCAGCCTCGGGGGTAGCGGCTCCTACAATGAGCAGTTCTTC. This encodes CASSLGGSGSYNEQFF.

This clonotype was found many times. The rearrangement links TRBV7-9 to TRBJ2-7, with unresolved D. CDR3 size: 11 residues. Per the germline V gene, CDR1 is SEHNR and CDR2 is FQNEAQ (reference sequence). The ends were cut back, 3 bases at V and 6 bases at J, with 6 bases in the middle. Here the CDR3 DNA reads TGTGCCAGCAGCTTTTCAAGCGAGCAGTACTTC. Its translation is CASSFSSEQYF. Based on the CDR3 plus reference TRBV7-9 and TRBJ2-7, the full variable domain is DTGVSQNPRHKITKRGQNVTFRCDPISEHNRLYWYRQTLGQGPEFLTYFQNEAQLEKSRLLSDRFSAERPKGSFSTLEIQRTEQGDSAMYLCASSFSSEQYFGPGTRLTVT.

This clonotype was detected many times. The chain is built from TRBV28 and TRBJ2-7; D is perhaps TRBD1 (6 bases). Germline-derived CDR1 and CDR2 are MDHEN and SYDVKM. The V end was cut by 6 bases, the J end by 4 bases, with 10 bases between. There are 12 residues in the CDR3. CDR3 nucleotides: TGTGCCAGCAGGGTGACAGGATACGAGCAGTACTTC. Translation: CASRVTGYEQYF.

The sample holds many counts of this clonotype. The chain links TRBV28 to TRBJ1-5; D not certain. This CDR3 has 16 amino acids. V lost 5 bases, J lost 0 bases, and 14 bases lay in between. Germline CDR1 MDHEN, CDR2 SYDVKM. This CDR3 is CASSRLMRVSNQPQHF. The CDR3, as DNA: TGTGCCAGCAGTCGGTTGATGAGGGTTAGCAATCAGCCCCAGCATTTT. Using reference TRBV28 and TRBJ1-5 for the parts outside the CDR3, the full variable domain is DVKVTQSSRYLVKRTGEKVFLECVQDMDHENMFWYRQDPGLGLRLIYFSYDVKMKEKGDIPEGYSVSREKKERFSLILESASTNQTSMYLCASSRLMRVSNQPQHFGDGTRLSIL.

This clonotype has ten or more counts. The rearrangement links TRBV27 to TRBJ2-7; 8 nucleotides line up with TRBD1. With V trimmed by 8 bases and J by 5 bases, 23 bases remained unmatched. Germline CDR1 and CDR2: MNHEY and SMNVEV (reference sequence). The CDR3 is 18 residues long. In nucleotides, the CDR3 is TGTGCCAGCGATGATGGGGGCCAGCTGTTGGGCAGGGGGCACGAGCAGTACTTC. As protein: CASDDGGQLLGRGHEQYF.

The sample holds many counts of this clonotype. The rearrangement uses TRBV5-1 and TRBJ2-7; D is undetermined. This CDR3 contains 12 residues. The germline V gene encodes CDR1 SGHRS and CDR2 YFSETQ. V was shortened by 6 bases and J by 3 bases, with 10 bases between the two germline ends. Here the CDR3 reads CASIGGNYEQYF. CDR3 coding DNA: TGCGCCAGCATAGGCGGTAACTACGAGCAGTACTTC.